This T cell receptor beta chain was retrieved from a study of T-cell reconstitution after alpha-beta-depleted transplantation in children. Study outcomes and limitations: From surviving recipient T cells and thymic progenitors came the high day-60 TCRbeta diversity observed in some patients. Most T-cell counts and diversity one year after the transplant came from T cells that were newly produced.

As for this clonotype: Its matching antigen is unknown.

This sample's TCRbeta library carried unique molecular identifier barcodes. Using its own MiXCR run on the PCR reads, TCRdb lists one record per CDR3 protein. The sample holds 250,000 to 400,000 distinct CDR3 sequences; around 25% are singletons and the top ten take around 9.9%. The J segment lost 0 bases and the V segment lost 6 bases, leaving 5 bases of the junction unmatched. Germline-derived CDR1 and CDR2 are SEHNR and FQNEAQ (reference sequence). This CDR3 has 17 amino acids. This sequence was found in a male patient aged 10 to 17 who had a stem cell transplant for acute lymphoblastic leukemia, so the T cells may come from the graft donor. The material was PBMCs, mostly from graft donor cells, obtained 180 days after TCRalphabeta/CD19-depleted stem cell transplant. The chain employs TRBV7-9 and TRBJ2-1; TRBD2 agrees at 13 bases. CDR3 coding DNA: TGTGCCAGCAGAAGTCGGACTAGCGGGAGCTCCTACAATGAGCAGTTCTTC. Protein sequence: CASRSRTSGSSYNEQFF.